What follows are 18 T cell receptor beta chains derived from one specimen sequenced in a study of T cell responses to AZD1222 COVID-19 vaccine. Sequenced by immunoSEQ multiplex PCR; TCRdb stores in-frame clones only, minus some. The sample yields 120,000 or so clones, about 85% seen once. The input for sequencing was peripheral blood, taken on day 0 of AZD1222 vaccination. The receptors stem from an adult in good health.

V is TRBV4-2 and J is TRBJ1-5; weak D call: TRBD1 (5 bases). The CDR3 is made up of 16 amino acids. Germline CDR1 LGHNA, CDR2 YNFKEQ. V shed 4 bases and J shed 7 bases, with 20 bases lying between them. In nucleotides, the CDR3 is TGTGCCAGCAGCCGCTCGAGCACCAGGGTAGACCAGCCCCAGCATTTT. This sequence encodes CASSRSSTRVDQPQHF.

V gene TRBV6-5 combines with J gene TRBJ2-7; a possible D gene is TRBD2 (5 bases). The V gene lost 6 bases and the J gene lost 7 bases, with 13 bases spanning the gap. Germline CDR1 reads MNHEY; CDR2 reads SVGAGI. The CDR3 loop spans 12 amino acids. Written as DNA, the CDR3 is TGTGCCAGCAGCCCGGGGTACGGGGAGCAGTACTTC. Translated: CASSPGYGEQYF.

The rearrangement links TRBV18 to TRBJ1-5, with 7 bases that match TRBD1. The V segment lost 3 bases and the J segment 6 bases; nucleotides outside the gene matches: 8. The CDR3 loop spans 15 amino acids. CDR1 is KGHSH and CDR2 is LQKENI in the germline V gene. The DNA of the CDR3 is TGTGCCAGCTCACCCCGGCAGGGGGGACTTCAGCCCCAGCATTTT. This encodes CASSPRQGGLQPQHF.

The chain is built from TRBV6-5 and TRBJ1-5; no firm D call. The germline gives CDR1 MNHEY, CDR2 SVGAGI. The germline V and J ends were trimmed by 7 bases and 2 bases, with 15 bases remaining between them. The CDR3 consists of 15 residues. CDR3 sequence (DNA): TGTGCCAGCATAGCCAGACCCTCGGGCAATCAGCCCCAGCATTTT. This translates into CASIARPSGNQPQHF.

The chain joins TRBV15 to TRBJ2-1, with 11 bases identical to TRBD2. The germline CDR1 and CDR2 sequences are LNHNV and YYDKDF (reference sequence). V lost 4 bases, J lost 8 bases, and 7 bases stayed unmatched. The CDR3 extends over 15 amino acids. Here the CDR3 reads CATSIIAGGPHEQFF. The CDR3 DNA is TGTGCCACCAGCATAATAGCGGGGGGGCCCCATGAGCAGTTCTTC.

The chain uses TRBV5-1 and TRBJ2-1; TRBD1 aligns across 9 bases. Trimming at V came to 3 bases and at J to 7 bases, leaving 5 bases not matched to a gene. Looked up from germline, CDR1 is SGHRS and CDR2 is YFSETQ. The CDR3 runs to 14 residues. CDR3 residues: CASSWAGQGNEQFF. CDR3 nucleotide sequence: TGCGCCAGCAGCTGGGCGGGACAGGGTAATGAGCAGTTCTTC.

J is TRBJ2-1 and V is TRBV5-1; D remains ambiguous. This CDR3 spans 14 amino acids. Between the trimmed V and J ends, which lost 4 bases and 0 bases, there was a span of 8 bases. Germline values: CDR1 SGHRS, CDR2 YFSETQ. In DNA, the CDR3 is TGCGCCAGCAGCCCCATGGTCTCCTACAATGAGCAGTTCTTC. Residues: CASSPMVSYNEQFF.

The chain links TRBV6-1 to TRBJ2-5; the D gene could be TRBD1 or TRBD2 (5 bases each). The V end lost 0 bases, the J end lost 5 bases, and 13 bases lay between the germline ends. The germline CDR1 and CDR2 sequences are MNHNS and SASEGT. This CDR3 contains 15 residues. In DNA, the CDR3 is TGTGCCAGCAGTGAAGCCTGGGGGATGGGGGAGACCCAGTACTTC. Protein: CASSEAWGMGETQYF.

The genes are TRBV7-6 and TRBJ2-6, with 12 positions matching TRBD2. Losses at the gene ends were 0 bases for V and 0 bases for J; bases not matched to a gene: 3. CDR1 is SGHVS and CDR2 is FNYEAQ in the germline V gene. The CDR3 has 19 residues. The CDR3 nucleotides read TGTGCCAGCAGCTTAGCGGTGACTAGCGGGGGCTCTGGGGCCAACGTCCTGACTTTC. Translating gives CASSLAVTSGGSGANVLTF.

This chain links TRBV6-5 with TRBJ2-1; D is tentatively TRBD1 or TRBD2 (5 bases each). The germline V gene has CDR1 MNHEY and CDR2 SVGAGI. Trimming shortened V by 4 bases and J by 7 bases, and 11 bases separated the two germline ends. CDR3 length equals 13 residues. CDR3 sequence (DNA): TGTGCCAGCAGTTGGGGACCGGCGAATGAGCAGTTCTTC. It translates to CASSWGPANEQFF.

This chain connects TRBV5-4 to TRBJ1-5; no firm D call. Germline CDR1 is SGHNT and CDR2 is YYREEE (reference sequence). The CDR3 spans 13 residues. Trimming stripped 4 bases from V and 7 bases from J, with 12 bases between. The CDR3 region has the DNA TGTGCCAGCAGCCGAGACCCCAACCAGCCCCAGCATTTT. It is translated as CASSRDPNQPQHF.

This chain links TRBV2 with TRBJ1-1, with 9 bases lining up with TRBD1. From germline, CDR1 is SNHLY and CDR2 FYNNEI. J was trimmed by 6 bases and V by 6 bases; bases with no gene match: 8. This CDR3 has 14 residues. Written as DNA, the CDR3 is TGTGCCAGCAGCCCGACAGGGGGAACTTCTGAAGCTTTCTTT. Its protein product is CASSPTGGTSEAFF.

The chain combines TRBV12-3 or TRBV12-4 with TRBJ2-5; D is uncertain. CDR3 length: 12 amino acids. With 6 bases removed from V and 1 base from J, the gap between germline ends came to 6 bases. This CDR3 is CASRGLQETQYF. DNA for the CDR3: TGTGCCAGCAGGGGCCTCCAAGAGACCCAGTACTTC.

CDR3 amino acids: CATSRDLRGTGGYTF. CDR3 in DNA: TGTGCCACCAGCAGAGATCTCAGGGGGACCGGTGGCTACACCTTC. The chain links TRBV15 to TRBJ1-2, with TRBD1 identical over 7 bases. Per the germline V gene, CDR1 is LNHNV and CDR2 is YYDKDF (reference sequence). Trimming removed 0 bases from V and 7 bases from J; junction bases left unmatched: 8. This CDR3 contains 15 residues. Together with reference TRBV15 and TRBJ1-2, the CDR3 gives the full variable domain: DAMVIQNPRYQVTQFGKPVTLSCSQTLNHNVMYWYQQKSSQAPKLLFHYYDKDFNNEADTPDNFQSRRPNTSFCFLDIRSPGLGDTAMYLCATSRDLRGTGGYTFGSGTRLTVV.

This clone was picked up one time. The chain carries TRBV6-1 and TRBJ2-7; 12 positions match TRBD1. Germline assignment: CDR1 MNHNS and CDR2 SASEGT. CDR3 size: 16 residues. Losses at the gene ends were 1 base for V and 4 bases for J; bases not matched to a gene: 5. The CDR3 DNA sequence: TGTGCCAGCAGTGAAGTAGGGGACAGGGGGCTTTACGAGCAGTACTTC. Translation: CASSEVGDRGLYEQYF.

The J gene is TRBJ2-2, the V gene TRBV28; no reliable D call. Germline V gene sequence: CDR1 MDHEN, CDR2 SYDVKM. This CDR3 spans 12 amino acids. Trimming left V 5 bases short and J 7 bases short, with 8 bases between. This CDR3 is CASSPLIGELFF. The CDR3 DNA reads as TGTGCCAGCAGTCCCCTTATCGGGGAGCTGTTTTTT. Full variable domain (rest looked up from reference TRBV28 and TRBJ2-2): DVKVTQSSRYLVKRTGEKVFLECVQDMDHENMFWYRQDPGLGLRLIYFSYDVKMKEKGDIPEGYSVSREKKERFSLILESASTNQTSMYLCASSPLIGELFFGEGSRLTVL.

The rearrangement links TRBV5-4 to TRBJ2-1; 8 nucleotides match TRBD1. This CDR3 is 13 amino acids long. With V trimmed by 2 bases and J by 10 bases, 5 bases remained unmatched. Germline assignment: CDR1 SGHNT and CDR2 YYREEE (reference sequence). CDR3: CASSFDRGLEQFF. DNA for the CDR3: TGTGCCAGCAGCTTTGACAGGGGTTTGGAGCAGTTCTTC.

The rearrangement uses TRBV4-2 and TRBJ1-2; D uncertain. CDR3 length: 15 residues. From germline, CDR1 is LGHNA and CDR2 YNFKEQ. Trimming cost V 0 bases and J 3 bases, with 11 bases left between them. Here the CDR3 reads CASSQDSWIHYGYTF. In DNA form, the CDR3 reads TGTGCCAGCAGCCAAGATTCCTGGATACACTATGGCTACACCTTC.